This T cell receptor (delta chain) was identified in a study of gamma-delta chains in newborns, infants, children. TCRdb fed the reads to CATT. The sample records thousands of delta-chain clones, roughly 5.1% being singletons. By share, this clone ranks as medium-sized (0.01 to 0.1%). This TCR was recovered from a child who was a newborn, infant or young child, either healthy, febrile or measles-vaccinated (not recorded which). Sequenced material: blood.

The CDR3 region is CACDALGTGPTDKLIF. The DNA of the CDR3 is TGTGCCTGTGACGCCCTGGGGACCGGGCCCACCGATAAACTCATCTTT. V usage is TRDV2 and J usage is TRDJ1; D is perhaps TRDD3 (6 bases). Germline loops: CDR1 GEAIGNYY, CDR2 EKD. The CDR3 sequence is 16 residues long. V was clipped by 3 bases and J by 1 base, with 17 bases between them.